This T cell receptor (beta chain) was identified during a study of cytomegalovirus exposure and HLA in healthy donors. General study points: Later work found most CMV-associated TCR beta chains apparently HLA-restricted. There were some V segments, including TRBV6-2 and TRBV6-3, excluded as indistinguishable.

Vbeta (60) and Jbeta (13) primers were used in the PCR. Repertoires were generated with immunoSEQ multiplex PCR, while TCRdb's copy carries only in-frame clones and drops some. Seen here are approximately 190,000 clones, roughly 87% observed once, and the top ten hold around 0.98%. Germline V gene sequence: CDR1 SGHKS, CDR2 YYEKEE (reference sequence). Losses at the gene ends were 4 bases for V and 5 bases for J; bases not matched to a gene: 9. The CDR3 is 16 amino acids. The sample holds one count of this clone. The target antigen is unknown. The genes are TRBV5-5 and TRBJ2-1, with 10 bases aligning to TRBD2. Specimen: PBMCs. This TCR came from a boy aged 2-15 years in good health and CMV-seronegative. CDR3 residues: CASSPQGLAGDNEQFF. The DNA for the CDR3 is TGTGCCAGCAGCCCCCAAGGGCTAGCGGGAGACAATGAGCAGTTCTTC.